What follows describes a single T cell receptor (beta chain). Original data processing: Amplification of reference gene primers provided the estimated nucleated cell counts. Some clones are missing from TCRdb's copy, which holds only in-frame ones; the method was immunoSEQ multiplex PCR. D and trimming were read from the DNA, whereas the V and J calls and clone size are those reported in that table. The sample contains a few hundred thousand clones, around 91% of which appear only once. Assignments of participants to cohorts depended upon their own reported clinical history. This sample is part of a study of blood T cell repertoires in COVID-19. The wider study: PBMCs, B-cell-depleted T cells, or T cells were the source of the cDNA or gDNA that made up the material.

The length of the CDR3 is 12 residues. Trimming took 7 bases from V and 5 from J; bases not matched to a gene: 1. Germline CDR1 KGHDR, CDR2 SFDVKD. Sequenced sample: PBMCs or T cells enriched from blood (not recorded which). This clonotype was obtained from a man aged 30 to 39 who had been exposed to COVID-19. This chain uses TRBV24-1 with TRBJ2-3, with 8 bases fitting TRBD1. CDR3 protein: CATSRGQDTQYF. The CDR3 nucleotides read TGTGCCACCAGCAGGGGGCAAGATACGCAGTATTTT.